One and the same sample provided the 31 T cell receptor beta chains below, sequenced in a study of beta chain features in type 1 diabetes. What was sequenced were expressed TCRB transcripts, since all of the isolated RNA had been reverse transcribed. Method: immunoSEQ multiplex PCR; TCRdb's copy keeps in-frame clones and lacks some. The sample includes 390,000 or so clones, about 15% of them seen just once. Sample: naive CD4+ T cells from blood. All receptors come from a man younger than 40 in good health.

This chain links TRBV7-9 with TRBJ2-5; TRBD2 matches 7 bases. The germline V gene has CDR1 SEHNR and CDR2 FQNEAQ (reference sequence). The CDR3 length is 17 residues. The V and J ends lost 3 bases and 4 bases, in that order; junction bases with no gene match: 14. The CDR3 here is CASSLGVAGDKGETQYF. The CDR3, as DNA: TGTGCCAGCAGCTTGGGTGTCGCGGGAGACAAAGGAGAGACCCAGTACTTC.

This clone was counted ten times or more. The chain carries TRBV29-1 and TRBJ2-5, with D unclear. Trimming left V 4 bases short and J 1 base short, with 10 bases between. The CDR3 sequence is 13 residues long. Germline V gene lookup returns CDR1 SQVTM and CDR2 ANQGSEA. In nucleotides, the CDR3 is TGCAGCGTTGCAGCGACATTCCAAGAGACCCAGTACTTC. This codes for CSVAATFQETQYF.

This clone showed up just a few times. This chain joins TRBV18 and TRBJ1-1; possibly TRBD1 for D (6 bases). Trimming stripped 4 bases from V and 0 bases from J, with 9 bases between. Looked up from germline, CDR1 is KGHSH and CDR2 is LQKENI. The CDR3 length is 14 residues. The CDR3 here is CASSLDRMNTEAFF. CDR3 nucleotides: TGTGCCAGCTCACTTGACAGGATGAACACTGAAGCTTTCTTT.

The V gene is TRBV9, the J gene TRBJ2-5, with TRBD2 matching over 8 bases. The CDR3 covers 15 residues. Per the germline V gene, CDR1 is SGDLS and CDR2 is YYNGEE. V was pared by 6 bases and J by 4 bases, with 11 bases of the junction left unmatched. The CDR3 spells CASTNGPLAGETQYF. The CDR3 nucleotides are TGTGCCAGCACCAATGGTCCCCTAGCGGGAGAGACCCAGTACTTC.

The rearrangement links TRBV4-3 to TRBJ1-5; D might be TRBD1 (6 bases). V lost 5 bases to trimming and J lost 0 bases, with 17 bases between them. This CDR3 is 17 amino acids long. Looked up from germline, CDR1 is LGHNA and CDR2 is YSLEER. In DNA form, the CDR3 reads TGCGCCAGCAGCTGGGCTTGGGGGCGGCATAGCAATCAGCCCCAGCATTTT. Translation: CASSWAWGRHSNQPQHF.

This clone showed up just a few times. The V call is TRBV4-1, the J call TRBJ2-7; D could derive from TRBD1 or TRBD2 (5 bases each). Looked up from germline, CDR1 is MGHRA and CDR2 is YSYEKL. Trimming removed 5 bases from V and 6 bases from J, with 17 bases in between. The CDR3 has 14 amino acids. CDR3 in DNA: TGCGCCAGCAGCGACCCGAAACGGGGCCGCGAGCAGTACTTC. Amino acids: CASSDPKRGREQYF.

The V call is TRBV25-1, the J call TRBJ2-5; tentative D call: TRBD2 (6 bases). The CDR3 has 15 amino acids. Trimming left V 8 bases short and J 7 bases short, with 23 bases between. Germline V gene sequence: CDR1 MGHDK, CDR2 SYGVNS. CDR3 region: CASGSGSAFGLTQYF. CDR3 nucleotide sequence: TGTGCCAGCGGCAGCGGGTCCGCCTTTGGGTTGACCCAGTACTTC.

This chain joins TRBV15 and TRBJ1-4; D not resolved. Germline V CDR1 and CDR2: LNHNV, YYDKDF (reference sequence). The CDR3 contains 17 residues. The V end was cut by 1 base, the J end by 8 bases, with 20 bases between. The CDR3 loop reads CATSRGGLYIQREKLFF. The CDR3 region has the DNA TGTGCCACCAGCAGAGGTGGCCTTTACATACAGCGCGAAAAACTGTTTTTT.

This clone was observed a few times. The J gene is TRBJ1-5, the V gene TRBV18; 9 nucleotides agree with TRBD1. There are 15 residues in the CDR3. The V gene end was trimmed by 3 bases and the J gene end by 7 bases; junction bases not matched to a gene: 7. The V gene's germline CDR1 is KGHSH and CDR2 LQKENI. The CDR3 protein is CASSPGQGQMQPQHF. The CDR3 bases are TGTGCCAGCTCACCGGGACAGGGTCAGATGCAGCCCCAGCATTTT. Variable domain in full (rest from reference TRBV18 and TRBJ1-5): NAGVMQNPRHLVRRRGQEARLRCSPMKGHSHVYWYRQLPEEGLKFMVYLQKENIIDESGMPKERFSAEFPKEGPSILRIQQVVRGDSAAYFCASSPGQGQMQPQHFGDGTRLSIL.

This clone turned up a few times. The chain is built from TRBV7-2 and TRBJ2-7, with TRBD1 identical over 8 bases. The CDR3 has 13 residues. CDR1 is SGHTA, CDR2 FQGNSA, per germline. V trimming: 5 bases; J trimming: 2 bases; junction bases outside the gene matches: 2. The CDR3 loop is CASSKDRAYEQYV. DNA for the CDR3: TGTGCCAGCAGCAAGGACAGGGCCTACGAGCAGTACGTC.

This clone was recorded a few times. The V and J genes are TRBV7-9 and TRBJ1-1; D may be TRBD1 (5 bases). This CDR3 contains 14 residues. The V and J ends lost 5 bases and 1 base respectively, with 11 bases between them. Germline CDR1 and CDR2: SEHNR and FQNEAQ (reference sequence). The CDR3 is CASSPFGTNTEAFF. The CDR3 bases are TGTGCCAGCAGCCCTTTCGGGACGAACACTGAAGCTTTCTTT.

V is TRBV5-6 and J is TRBJ1-1, with 7 bases lining up with TRBD1. The length of the CDR3 is 16 residues. Trimming took 4 bases from V and 1 from J; bases not matched to a gene: 10. The germline gives CDR1 SGHDT, CDR2 YYEEEE. In DNA, the CDR3 is TGTGCCAGCAGCGAAAAATTGACAGGGCCGAACACTGAAGCTTTCTTT. As protein: CASSEKLTGPNTEAFF.

This clone was observed a handful of times. The V and J genes are TRBV29-1 and TRBJ2-2; D remains unclear. The germline V gene has CDR1 SQVTM and CDR2 ANQGSEA. V lost 6 bases, J lost 1 base, and 12 bases lay in between. CDR3 length equals 14 residues. CDR3 DNA: TGCAGCGTAGGCCTAACGAGGAACACCGGGGAGCTGTTTTTT. It specifies CSVGLTRNTGELFF.

This clone was picked up a small number of times. Within the sample, other DNA sequences also encode this same CDR3. The CDR3 bases are TGTGCCAGCTCACCGGGGACGGGGGGCAATGAGCAGTTCTTC. It translates to CASSPGTGGNEQFF. V is TRBV18 and J is TRBJ2-1; TRBD2 agrees at 7 bases. CDR3 size: 14 residues. V was clipped by 3 bases and J by 6 bases; unmatched bases: 5. The V gene's germline CDR1 is KGHSH and CDR2 LQKENI. The complete variable domain, with remaining parts taken from reference TRBV18 and TRBJ2-1, reads NAGVMQNPRHLVRRRGQEARLRCSPMKGHSHVYWYRQLPEEGLKFMVYLQKENIIDESGMPKERFSAEFPKEGPSILRIQQVVRGDSAAYFCASSPGTGGNEQFFGPGTRLTVL.

The CDR3 DNA reads as TGCGCCAGCAGCCAAAATACAGGGGACAGAGAGACCCAGTACTTC. Its translation: CASSQNTGDRETQYF. The chain has TRBV5-1 and TRBJ2-5, with 7 bases lining up with TRBD1. CDR1 is SGHRS, CDR2 YFSETQ, per germline. The junction had 10 bases not matched to a gene; V was cut back by 4 bases and J by 4 bases. The CDR3 is 15 residues long.

This clone has more than one count but fewer than ten. V is TRBV7-2 and J is TRBJ2-1; 9 bases are shared with TRBD1. CDR3 length: 16 amino acids. From germline, CDR1 is SGHTA and CDR2 FQGNSA. The V gene end was trimmed by 4 bases and the J gene end by 5 bases; junction bases not matched to a gene: 9. The CDR3 sequence: CASSSQRQGGHNEQFF. CDR3 coding DNA: TGTGCCAGCAGCTCGCAGCGACAGGGGGGGCACAATGAGCAGTTCTTC.

This chain's CDR3 is CASETGAYEQFF. The CDR3 DNA follows: TGCGCCAGCGAGACAGGGGCCTATGAGCAGTTCTTC. The chain links TRBV10-2 to TRBJ2-1, with TRBD1 identical over 8 bases. The CDR3 loop spans 12 amino acids. V lost 8 bases to trimming and J lost 8 bases; unmatched junction nucleotides: 5. The V gene's germline CDR1 is WSHSY and CDR2 SAAADI.

The sample holds a few counts of this clone. Written as DNA, the CDR3 is TGTGCCAGCTCTCCTCTACAGGCGAGCGCGGACACCGGGGAGCTGTTTTTT. Encoded protein: CASSPLQASADTGELFF. This rearrangement joins TRBV18 to TRBJ2-2, with D possibly TRBD1 on 5 matching bases. This CDR3 has 17 residues. V shed 6 bases and J shed 3 bases, with 20 bases lying between them. Germline values: CDR1 KGHSH, CDR2 LQKENI.

The CDR3 DNA reads TGTGCCTGGAGTGTGGGTGTATTCACCGGGGAGCTGTTTTTT. Translation gives CAWSVGVFTGELFF. This chain joins TRBV30 and TRBJ2-2, with D unclear. V shed 0 bases and J shed 4 bases, with 9 bases lying between them. Germline CDR1 reads GTSNPN; CDR2 reads SVGIG (reference sequence). The CDR3 runs to 14 residues.

This clone was counted between two and nine times. J is TRBJ2-5 and V is TRBV12-5; 7 nucleotides match TRBD2. Germline loops: CDR1 LGHNT, CDR2 FRNRAP. V dropped 7 bases and J dropped 5; count of bases not matched to a gene: 13. The length of the CDR3 is 15 residues. The CDR3 DNA is TGTGCTAGTGCCCGAAACGGAGGGGAGGGGGAGACCCAGTACTTC. Its translation is CASARNGGEGETQYF.

This clone was counted only a few times. The chain joins TRBV30 to TRBJ1-2; D perhaps matches TRBD1 (5 bases). V shed 0 bases and J shed 6 bases, with 11 bases lying between them. The germline gives CDR1 GTSNPN, CDR2 SVGIG (reference sequence). The CDR3 has 13 amino acids. The CDR3 is CAWSVSGWDGYTF. CDR3 in DNA: TGTGCCTGGAGTGTCTCAGGGTGGGATGGCTACACCTTC.

This clone was seen only a few times. This chain links TRBV14 with TRBJ2-3, with D tentatively TRBD2 (5 bases). V lost 0 bases to trimming and J lost 4 bases, with 17 bases between them. Looked up from germline, CDR1 is SGHDN and CDR2 is FVKESK. The CDR3 is made up of 17 amino acids. CDR3 coding DNA: TGTGCCAGCAGCCAAGATTGGGCTAGCATCTCCGCAGATACGCAGTATTTT. Its protein is CASSQDWASISADTQYF.

This clone was seen a handful of times. V usage is TRBV6-5 and J usage is TRBJ2-7; unclear D gene. Germline V gives CDR1 MNHEY, CDR2 SVGAGI. V was cut by 5 bases and J by 2 bases, with 4 bases left in between. This CDR3 has 11 amino acids. The CDR3 nucleotides are TGTGCCAGCAGTACAGCCTACGAGCAGTACTTC. Translating gives CASSTAYEQYF.

Note on this clone: The sample holds other DNA sequences that translate to the same CDR3. V and J are TRBV15 and TRBJ2-5; D is unresolved. The CDR3 is 15 residues long. Trimming stripped 0 bases from V and 4 bases from J, with 12 bases between. CDR1 LNHNV and CDR2 YYDKDF come from the germline V gene (reference sequence). As DNA, the CDR3 is TGTGCCACCAGCAGAGATCCCGTACGACCAGAGACCCAGTACTTC. Translation: CATSRDPVRPETQYF.

The chain is built from TRBV9 and TRBJ1-1; 8 positions match TRBD1. The CDR3 consists of 13 residues. V gave up 4 bases and J gave up 7 bases; unmatched junction bases: 6. Germline V gene data show CDR1 as SGDLS and CDR2 as YYNGEE. The CDR3 is CASSPQGAGEAFF. The CDR3 bases are TGTGCCAGCAGCCCGCAGGGGGCAGGTGAAGCTTTCTTT.

This rearrangement joins TRBV5-6 to TRBJ2-1, with a weak D call TRBD2 (6 bases). The CDR3 is made up of 15 amino acids. V was clipped by 7 bases and J by 1 base, with 15 bases between them. Germline V lookup: CDR1 SGHDT, CDR2 YYEEEE. CDR3 bases: TGTGCCAGCGGGCTAGCGACGAGGTCCTACAATGAGCAGTTCTTC. As protein: CASGLATRSYNEQFF.

This clone occurred a few times. V and J are TRBV9 and TRBJ2-1, with D hard to call. V lost 0 bases and J lost 5, with 9 bases in between. CDR1 and CDR2 from the germline V gene are SGDLS and YYNGEE. The CDR3 totals 14 residues. CDR3 residues: CASSVVLGHNEQFF. CDR3 sequence (DNA): TGTGCCAGCAGCGTAGTACTCGGCCACAATGAGCAGTTCTTC.

The table lists this clone with a few counts. V is TRBV7-9 and J is TRBJ2-1; the D gene is possibly TRBD2 (5 bases). Germline lookup yields CDR1 SEHNR and CDR2 FQNEAQ (reference sequence). CDR3 size: 17 residues. V was trimmed by 4 bases and J by 1 base, leaving 17 bases between them. The DNA of the CDR3 is TGTGCCAGCAGCTCCCGCCTCCGGGATTGGTCCTACAATGAGCAGTTCTTC. Translating it yields CASSSRLRDWSYNEQFF.

CDR3 in amino acids: CASSTRQRNSPLHF. DNA of the CDR3: TGTGCCAGCAGCACCCGGCAACGGAATTCACCCCTCCACTTT. The rearrangement links TRBV2 to TRBJ1-6, with D hard to call. Looked up from germline, CDR1 is SNHLY and CDR2 is FYNNEI. V shed 6 bases and J shed 7 bases, with 13 bases lying between them. The CDR3 extends over 14 amino acids.

The V and J genes are TRBV11-2 and TRBJ2-7; a weak D match, TRBD1 (5 bases). Trimming shortened V by 6 bases and J by 4 bases, and 10 bases separated the two germline ends. From germline, CDR1 is SGHAT and CDR2 FQNNGV. CDR3 length equals 12 residues. The CDR3 DNA follows: TGTGCCAGCAGTCGACAGAGGTACGAGCAGTACGTC. Protein: CASSRQRYEQYV.

This clone has just a few counts. The V and J genes are TRBV7-9 and TRBJ2-1, with 7 bases matching TRBD1. V dropped 4 bases and J dropped 6; count of bases not matched to a gene: 3. The CDR3 is 13 residues long. Germline CDR1 reads SEHNR; CDR2 reads FQNEAQ (reference sequence). The CDR3 loop reads CASSSGQPNEQFF. CDR3 coding DNA: TGTGCCAGCAGCTCGGGACAGCCCAATGAGCAGTTCTTC.